The following is a TCR beta chain sequence with its context. The CDR3 extends over 12 amino acids. Germline V gene sequence: CDR1 SGHNT, CDR2 YYREEE (reference sequence). With V trimmed by 4 bases and J by 11 bases, 7 bases remained unmatched. Method: immunoSEQ multiplex PCR; TCRdb's copy keeps in-frame clones and lacks some. The sample shows about 200,000 clones, and 2.2% sits with its ten largest clones. These data come from a study of control samples from healthy donors and cancer patients. The TCR was taken from a woman in her thirties in good health. This rearrangement joins TRBV5-4 to TRBJ1-1; 8 bases fit TRBD1. Sequenced sample: blood. CDR3 sequence (DNA): TGTGCCAGCAGCGGGCAGGGGGCGCGGGCTTTCTTT. Translation gives CASSGQGARAFF.